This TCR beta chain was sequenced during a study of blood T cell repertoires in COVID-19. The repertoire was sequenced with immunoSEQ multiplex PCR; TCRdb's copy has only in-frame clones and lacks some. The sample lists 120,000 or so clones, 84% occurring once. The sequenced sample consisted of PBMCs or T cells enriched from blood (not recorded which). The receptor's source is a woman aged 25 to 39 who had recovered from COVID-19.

The CDR3, as DNA: TGTGCCAGCACCCCATTGGGCAGTGAAGCTTTCTTT. Translating it yields CASTPLGSEAFF. V gene TRBV28 combines with J gene TRBJ1-1; no clear D gene. CDR3 length: 12 amino acids. V lost 7 bases, J lost 7 bases, and 13 bases lay in between. In germline, CDR1 is MDHEN, CDR2 SYDVKM.